Below, 3 T cell receptor beta chains from the same sample are listed, as sequenced in a study of post-analysis software for immune sequencing data. General study results and limits: The five TRBV segments detected at higher frequency in patients than in controls included TRBV5-6, TRBV5-1 and TRBV20-1.

No antigen is known for these receptors. The TCR beta cDNA libraries carried unique molecular identifiers. MiXCR, run by TCRdb on the PCR reads, gives a single entry per CDR3 protein. This table has hundreds of thousands of distinct CDR3 sequences, 59% appearing once. Sequenced input: blood. The receptors were sampled from a girl aged 2-15 years with multiple sclerosis.

The V gene is TRBV12-3 or TRBV12-4, the J gene TRBJ2-1; 13 bases are shared with TRBD2. V gave up 6 bases and J gave up 8 bases; unmatched junction bases: 10. The CDR3 sequence is 16 residues long. The DNA for the CDR3 is TGTGCCAGCAGCGGGGGACTAGCGGGGTGGGAAGATGAGCAGTTCTTC. Translated: CASSGGLAGWEDEQFF.

This clonotype was seen a handful of times. The genes are TRBV7-2 and TRBJ1-6; TRBD1 might be the D (5 bases). V shed 1 base and J shed 6 bases, with 10 bases lying between them. The CDR3 sequence is 15 residues long. Germline lookup yields CDR1 SGHTA and CDR2 FQGNSA. As DNA, the CDR3 is TGTGCCAGCAGCTTAGATAGACAGCCTAATTCACCCCTCCACTTT. Translating it yields CASSLDRQPNSPLHF.

The chain employs TRBV6-5 and TRBJ2-6; 10 nucleotides match TRBD1. The CDR3 length is 22 residues. The germline CDR1 and CDR2 sequences are MNHEY and SVGAGI. With V trimmed by 1 base and J by 1 base, 16 bases remained unmatched. DNA for the CDR3: TGTGCCAGCAGTTACTTCCTCCCCGGGACAGGGGAGCACCTGTCTGGGGCCAACGTCCTGACTTTC. This translates into CASSYFLPGTGEHLSGANVLTF.